This T cell receptor beta chain was recovered during a study of OX40 agonist ivuxolimab in advanced cancers. The wider study: Of mixed ages from roughly 23 to 80 and averaging roughly 64 years, the group was around 78% male.

The protocol was immunoSEQ multiplex PCR, while the TCRdb copy is restricted to in-frame clones and leaves out a portion. The table shows tens of thousands of clones, with 75% to 90% occurring only once. This clone was seen just once. Its antigen remains unidentified. This CDR3 spans 14 amino acids. V was cut by 4 bases and J by 0 bases, with 7 bases left in between. CDR1 is SGHKS and CDR2 is YYEKEE in the germline V gene (reference sequence). General study results and limits: Part of the nonresponder group also had normalized T-cell clonal expansion that was low. At 0.1 to 3.0 mg/kg and by week 6, CD4+ and CD8+ T cells in the blood had expanded clonally.

This receptor was taken from an adult with an advanced solid tumor such as melanoma, head and neck, liver or kidney cancer. The V gene is TRBV5-5, the J gene TRBJ2-2; D might be TRBD2 (5 bases). Material: CD4+ or CD8+ T cells sorted from blood, obtained in a trial of the OX40 agonist ivuxolimab. In DNA, the CDR3 is TGTGCCAGCAGCCGGGATGCGAACACCGGGGAGCTGTTTTTT. Its translation: CASSRDANTGELFF.